The 32 T cell receptor beta chains below come from one sample, sequenced in a study of beta chain features in type 1 diabetes. Their specific antigens are unknown. The study's findings and limits: Type 1 diabetes patients had moderately but significantly shorter TCRB CDR3s in all four CD4+ subsets.

Since all of the isolated RNA was reverse transcribed, expressed TCRB transcripts were what got sequenced. Method: immunoSEQ multiplex PCR; TCRdb's copy keeps in-frame clones and lacks some. The data hold 400,000 or so clones, with 9.6% observed a single time. The specimen was central memory CD4+ T cells from blood. The receptors were gathered from a man aged 25 to 40 with type 1 diabetes.

This clone appeared a few times. CDR3 DNA: TGTGCCAGCAGCTTGAATGACAGAAGCTCTGGGGCCAACGTCCTGACTTTC. This codes for CASSLNDRSSGANVLTF. The chain couples TRBV7-3 to TRBJ2-6, with a tentative D call TRBD1 (5 bases). V was pared by 3 bases and J by 0 bases, with 12 bases between. The germline CDR1 and CDR2 sequences are SGHTA and FQGTGA. This CDR3 spans 17 amino acids.

This clone was seen a few times. The chain recombines TRBV18 with TRBJ1-1, with D perhaps TRBD1 (5 bases). Per the germline V gene, CDR1 is KGHSH and CDR2 is LQKENI. Trimming shortened V by 2 bases and J by 4 bases, and 14 bases separated the two germline ends. CDR3 length equals 15 residues. As DNA, the CDR3 is TGTGCCAGCTCACCAGAAGGAGGGACTGGCACTGAAGCTTTCTTT. This gives the protein CASSPEGGTGTEAFF. Full variable domain (missing parts from reference TRBV18 and TRBJ1-1): NAGVMQNPRHLVRRRGQEARLRCSPMKGHSHVYWYRQLPEEGLKFMVYLQKENIIDESGMPKERFSAEFPKEGPSILRIQQVVRGDSAAYFCASSPEGGTGTEAFFGQGTRLTVV.

This clone was counted at least ten times. V is TRBV2 and J is TRBJ2-3, with no clear D. Trimming pared 2 bases from V and 6 bases from J, leaving 12 bases between. Germline CDR1 and CDR2: SNHLY and FYNNEI. The CDR3 runs 14 residues. The CDR3 nucleotides read TGTGCCAGCAGTGAATTGACCCTGGCGGATACGCAGTATTTT. Amino acid sequence: CASSELTLADTQYF.

This clone was seen a handful of times. V gene TRBV30 combines with J gene TRBJ1-1; D is ambiguous. Trimming took off 3 bases at V and 3 bases at J, with 11 bases between the two ends. In germline, CDR1 is GTSNPN, CDR2 SVGIG (reference sequence). This CDR3 region has 13 residues. This chain's CDR3 is CAWRRTWDTEAFF. The DNA for the CDR3 is TGTGCCTGGAGAAGGACCTGGGACACTGAAGCTTTCTTT.

This chain links TRBV28 with TRBJ1-4; D possibly corresponds to TRBD1 (5 bases). This CDR3 has 14 residues. CDR1 is MDHEN and CDR2 is SYDVKM in the germline V gene. Between the trimmed V and J ends, which lost 5 bases and 3 bases, there was a span of 10 bases. DNA for the CDR3: TGTGCCAGCAGTAGGGACCGTTCTAATGAAAAACTGTTTTTT. Residues: CASSRDRSNEKLFF.

This clone has only a few counts. This chain uses TRBV6-5 with TRBJ1-4; D ambiguous. The CDR3 length is 15 residues. V was pared by 3 bases and J by 4 bases, with 12 bases between. CDR1 is MNHEY, CDR2 SVGAGI, per germline. The DNA of the CDR3 is TGTGCCAGCAGTTATTGGAGAGGTGGTAATGAAAAACTGTTTTTT. It is translated as CASSYWRGGNEKLFF.

The V gene is TRBV7-2, the J gene TRBJ2-2, with 7 positions matching TRBD1. Germline CDR1 reads SGHTA; CDR2 reads FQGNSA. The CDR3 contains 15 residues. V was pared by 5 bases and J by 4 bases, with 7 bases of the junction left unmatched. Here the CDR3 DNA reads TGTGCCAGCAGCCCCTCCGGGACAGTCACCGGGGAGCTGTTTTTT. Translating it yields CASSPSGTVTGELFF.

The chain employs TRBV5-6 and TRBJ2-6; a possible D gene is TRBD2 (6 bases). The CDR3 is 17 residues long. Trimming took off 2 bases at V and 2 bases at J, with 14 bases between the two ends. Germline V gene sequence: CDR1 SGHDT, CDR2 YYEEEE. CDR3 coding DNA: TGTGCCAGCAGCTTTCTGGGCGGGGAAGCTGGGGCCAACGTCCTGACTTTC. Residues: CASSFLGGEAGANVLTF.

The chain has TRBV5-4 and TRBJ2-3, with D possibly being TRBD2 (5 bases). The CDR3 runs to 14 residues. The V gene's germline CDR1 is SGHNT and CDR2 YYREEE (reference sequence). Trimming shortened V by 4 bases and J by 4 bases, and 13 bases separated the two germline ends. The CDR3 here is CASSQPRGPDTQYF. In nucleotides, the CDR3 is TGTGCCAGCAGCCAACCTCGGGGTCCAGATACGCAGTATTTT.

This clone has a handful of counts. A read error may account for a junction end that differs from germline. CDR3 nucleotide sequence: TGTGCTAGCAGCGCGGGCCCTGGGACTAGTCGCGAGCAGTACTTC. It encodes CASSAGPGTSREQYF. The chain recombines TRBV7-7 with TRBJ2-7, with 8 bases that match TRBD2. This CDR3 has 15 amino acids. Germline CDR1 is SSHAT and CDR2 is FNYEAQ (reference sequence).

In its sample, this clone was seen many times. This chain connects TRBV7-2 to TRBJ1-2; unclear D gene. This CDR3 is built from 13 residues. Germline lookup yields CDR1 SGHTA and CDR2 FQGNSA. The V and J ends lost 5 bases and 6 bases respectively, with 13 bases between them. The CDR3 sequence: CASSIVAVHGYTF. CDR3 nucleotides: TGTGCCAGCAGCATAGTTGCCGTGCATGGCTACACCTTC.

The chain recombines TRBV29-1 with TRBJ2-7; weak D call: TRBD2 (5 bases). CDR3 length: 13 residues. Per germline, CDR1 SQVTM and CDR2 ANQGSEA. The CDR3 bases are TGCAGACTAGGACGGAACAAGCACTACGAGCAGTACTTC. Translated, it gives CRLGRNKHYEQYF.

The chain recombines TRBV6-4 with TRBJ2-1; no reliable D call. Germline V gives CDR1 MRHNA, CDR2 SNTAGT. This CDR3 has 10 amino acids. With 6 bases removed from V and 10 bases from J, the gap between germline ends came to 7 bases. CDR3 nucleotide sequence: TGTGCCAGCAGCCAAGGGGAGCAGTTCTTC. It is translated as CASSQGEQFF.

This clone showed up just a few times. This sequence joins TRBV29-1 and TRBJ2-5; a weak D match, TRBD1 (5 bases). This CDR3 has 12 amino acids. Trimming took off 6 bases at V and 1 base at J, with 9 bases between the two ends. Germline V CDR1 and CDR2: SQVTM, ANQGSEA. The chain's CDR3 is CSVTVTQETQYF. The CDR3 region has the DNA TGCAGCGTGACAGTGACCCAAGAGACCCAGTACTTC.

This clone was detected many times. The gene calls are TRBV19 and TRBJ2-4; 11 nucleotides agree with TRBD2. The CDR3 sequence is 16 residues long. With V trimmed by 5 bases and J by 7 bases, 10 bases remained unmatched. Germline V gene sequence: CDR1 LNHDA, CDR2 SQIVND (reference sequence). The CDR3 nucleotides are TGTGCCAGTAGTCGCAATCCAACTAGCGGGAGTAACATTCAGTACTTC. Protein sequence: CASSRNPTSGSNIQYF.

The chain's CDR3 is CASSHVYTF. The DNA for the CDR3 is TGTGCCAGCAGTCATGTCTACACCTTC. The chain combines TRBV28 with TRBJ1-2; D is undetermined. Trimming left V 5 bases short and J 10 bases short, with 5 bases between. Germline values: CDR1 MDHEN, CDR2 SYDVKM. The CDR3 contains 9 residues.

This clone was counted only a few times. J is TRBJ2-7 and V is TRBV7-3; the D is unclear. Deletions cut 6 bases from V and 4 bases from J, with 22 bases between. Germline V gives CDR1 SGHTA, CDR2 FQGTGA. The CDR3 sequence is 16 residues long. CDR3 sequence (DNA): TGTGCCAGCAGACCACGTAATGCTAAATCGATATACGAGCAGTACTTC. Residues: CASRPRNAKSIYEQYF.

This clone was seen only a few times. This chain joins TRBV14 and TRBJ2-5; D may correspond to TRBD1 or TRBD2 (5 bases each). The end of the DNA aligns better with TRBJ2-7, so the J call may be wrong. The CDR3 extends over 15 amino acids. The germline CDR1 and CDR2 sequences are SGHDN and FVKESK. CDR3 protein: CASSQDLGDGYEQYF. The CDR3 region has the DNA TGTGCCAGCAGCCAAGATCTCGGGGACGGGTACGAGCAGTACTTC.

The V and J genes are TRBV6-1 and TRBJ2-5, with a tentative D call TRBD1 (6 bases). Germline-derived CDR1 and CDR2 are MNHNS and SASEGT. V was pared by 6 bases and J by 5 bases, with 16 bases between. This CDR3 spans 14 amino acids. The CDR3 nucleotides read TGTGCCAGCAGGACCGGCACAGGGATTGAGACCCAGTACTTC. It encodes CASRTGTGIETQYF.

This clone has more than one count but fewer than ten. The chain carries TRBV28 and TRBJ1-4, with D tentatively TRBD1 (5 bases). Germline V lookup: CDR1 MDHEN, CDR2 SYDVKM. The CDR3 sequence is 14 residues long. With 10 bases removed from V and 8 bases from J, the gap between germline ends came to 20 bases. The CDR3 DNA is TGTGCCACCTCTAATAGGGGACTTTGGGAAAAACTGTTTTTT. Amino acids: CATSNRGLWEKLFF.

This clone was counted a few times. The genes are TRBV5-4 and TRBJ2-7, with unresolved D. V was cut by 0 bases and J by 0 bases, with 7 bases left in between. CDR1 is SGHNT and CDR2 is YYREEE in the germline V gene (reference sequence). The CDR3 extends over 14 amino acids. For the CDR3, the DNA is TGTGCCAGCAGCTTGGACACAAACTCCTACGAGCAGTACTTC. Protein product: CASSLDTNSYEQYF.

V and J are TRBV5-1 and TRBJ2-7; unclear D gene. The CDR3 sequence is 14 residues long. Germline CDR1 is SGHRS and CDR2 is YFSETQ. Trimming took 4 bases from V and 5 from J, leaving 16 bases between them. The CDR3 nucleotides are TGCGCCAGCAGCCCGGGTGGACGTCGGAACGAGCAGTACTTC. It is translated as CASSPGGRRNEQYF.

The chain carries TRBV19 and TRBJ2-1, with D possibly matching TRBD2 (5 bases). This CDR3 has 13 residues. Per germline, CDR1 LNHDA and CDR2 SQIVND (reference sequence). Trimming took off 10 bases at V and 9 bases at J, with 19 bases between the two ends. CDR3 region: CATSIGGTREQFF. The CDR3 bases are TGTGCCACCTCGATCGGAGGTACGCGTGAGCAGTTCTTC.

In this sample, this clone turned up many times. Other DNA sequences in this specimen translate into the identical CDR3. The chain is built from TRBV18 and TRBJ2-7; D call uncertain. The CDR3 extends over 14 amino acids. The germline CDR1 and CDR2 sequences are KGHSH and LQKENI. V shed 3 bases and J shed 3 bases, with 12 bases lying between them. The CDR3 spells CASSPGPGFYEQYF. CDR3 in DNA: TGTGCCAGCTCACCCGGCCCGGGCTTCTACGAGCAGTACTTC.

The gene calls are TRBV18 and TRBJ2-7, with 7 bases matching TRBD1. V dropped 3 bases and J dropped 7; count of bases not matched to a gene: 3. CDR1 and CDR2 (germline): KGHSH, LQKENI. This CDR3 comprises 12 residues. The CDR3 region is CASSPADREQYF. CDR3 in DNA: TGTGCCAGCTCACCTGCGGACAGGGAGCAGTACTTC. Full variable domain (rest looked up from reference TRBV18 and TRBJ2-7): NAGVMQNPRHLVRRRGQEARLRCSPMKGHSHVYWYRQLPEEGLKFMVYLQKENIIDESGMPKERFSAEFPKEGPSILRIQQVVRGDSAAYFCASSPADREQYFGPGTRLTVT.

The gene calls are TRBV5-5 and TRBJ2-1; 7 nucleotides agree with TRBD2. Unmatched junction bases numbered 6, after V lost 3 bases and J lost 0 bases. The CDR3 length is 16 residues. The germline gives CDR1 SGHKS, CDR2 YYEKEE (reference sequence). CDR3 in DNA: TGTGCCAGCAGCTCCGAGCGGGGTCTCTCCTACAATGAGCAGTTCTTC. Translating it yields CASSSERGLSYNEQFF.

This sequence joins TRBV19 and TRBJ1-3; 8 nucleotides agree with TRBD1. The germline CDR1 and CDR2 sequences are LNHDA and SQIVND (reference sequence). The ends lost 3 bases at V and 2 bases at J; junction bases unmatched: 12. The CDR3 loop spans 18 amino acids. CDR3: CASSMGTGGTGAGNTIYF. The CDR3, as DNA: TGTGCCAGTAGTATGGGAACTGGGGGGACAGGAGCTGGAAACACCATATATTTT.

The rearrangement joins TRBV4-3 to TRBJ2-3; a possible D gene is TRBD1 (6 bases). The CDR3 covers 15 residues. CDR1 LGHNA and CDR2 YSLEER come from the germline V gene. Between the trimmed V and J ends, which lost 2 bases and 1 base, there was a span of 10 bases. CDR3 protein: CASSQWPGGTDTQYF. The CDR3 bases are TGCGCCAGCAGCCAATGGCCAGGGGGCACAGATACGCAGTATTTT.

This clone was observed a handful of times. This chain links TRBV11-1 with TRBJ2-1; 10 nucleotides align to TRBD2. Germline CDR1 and CDR2: SGHAT and FQDESV (reference sequence). The CDR3 has 17 amino acids. Unmatched junction bases numbered 4, after V lost 0 bases and J lost 2 bases. The CDR3: CASSLARSGRAYNEQFF. The CDR3 DNA reads TGTGCCAGCAGCTTAGCGCGCAGCGGGAGGGCCTACAATGAGCAGTTCTTC.

This clone was seen only a few times. The gene calls are TRBV19 and TRBJ1-5, with 9 bases matching TRBD1. Germline V gene sequence: CDR1 LNHDA, CDR2 SQIVND (reference sequence). CDR3 size: 16 residues. V gave up 7 bases and J gave up 7 bases; unmatched junction bases: 14. For the CDR3, the DNA is TGTGCCAGTAATAAATTCCGGGGACAGGGTGGCCAGCCCCAGCATTTT. Translation: CASNKFRGQGGQPQHF.

The chain couples TRBV5-4 to TRBJ2-3; 9 bases fit TRBD2. This CDR3 has 17 residues. The ends lost 0 bases at V and 4 bases at J; junction bases unmatched: 9. Germline V gene sequence: CDR1 SGHNT, CDR2 YYREEE (reference sequence). The CDR3 spells CASSLDGSGRGPDTQYF. The CDR3 DNA is TGTGCCAGCAGCTTGGATGGTAGCGGGAGAGGACCAGATACGCAGTATTTT.

The CDR3 is CAISGSSGASGANVLTF. The DNA of the CDR3 is TGTGCCATCAGTGGTTCTAGCGGGGCCTCTGGGGCCAACGTCCTGACTTTC. The chain has TRBV10-3 and TRBJ2-6, with TRBD2 matching 9 bases. This CDR3 contains 17 residues. Germline V lookup: CDR1 ENHRY, CDR2 SYGVKD. J gave up 0 bases and V 4 bases, and 4 bases lay outside the gene matches.